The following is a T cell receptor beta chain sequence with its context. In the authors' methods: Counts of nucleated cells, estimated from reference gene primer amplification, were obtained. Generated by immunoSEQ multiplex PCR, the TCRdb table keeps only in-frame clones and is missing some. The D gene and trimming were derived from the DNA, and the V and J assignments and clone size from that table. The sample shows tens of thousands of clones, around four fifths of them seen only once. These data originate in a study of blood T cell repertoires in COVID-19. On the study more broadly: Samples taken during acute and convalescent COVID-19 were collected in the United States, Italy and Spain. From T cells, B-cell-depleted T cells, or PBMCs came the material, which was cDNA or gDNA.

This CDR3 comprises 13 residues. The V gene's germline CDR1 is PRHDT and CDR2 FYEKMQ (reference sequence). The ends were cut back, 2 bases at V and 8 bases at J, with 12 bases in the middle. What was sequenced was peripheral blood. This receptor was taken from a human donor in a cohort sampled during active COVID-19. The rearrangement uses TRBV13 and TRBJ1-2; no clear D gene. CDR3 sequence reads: CASSLSPEDGYTF. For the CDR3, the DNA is TGTGCCAGCAGCTTAAGTCCGGAGGACGGCTACACCTTC.